This TCR beta chain is from a study of cytomegalovirus exposure and HLA in healthy donors. Germline V gene data show CDR1 as WNHNN and CDR2 as SYGVQD (reference sequence). This CDR3 has 16 amino acids. The J segment lost 0 bases and the V segment lost 3 bases, leaving 6 bases of the junction unmatched. The PCR had 60 Vbeta and 13 Jbeta primers. Sequenced by immunoSEQ multiplex PCR; TCRdb stores in-frame clones only, minus some. The repertoire includes over 100,000 clones, about two thirds of them detected once, and about 5.7% sits in the top ten. This receptor was taken from a woman aged 70-85 years in good health and CMV-seropositive. This chain connects TRBV10-1 to TRBJ1-2; 8 nucleotides match TRBD1. Material for sequencing was PBMCs. Here the CDR3 DNA reads TGCGCCAGCAGTGAATCTGTGGGACAGGCTAACTATGGCTACACCTTC. Translation: CASSESVGQANYGYTF.